This TCR beta chain was sequenced in a study of blood T cell repertoires in COVID-19. Whole-study context: Acute and convalescent COVID-19 specimens originated in the United States, Italy and Spain. PBMCs, B-cell-depleted T cells, or T cells provided the cDNA or gDNA that made up the material.

Germline-derived CDR1 and CDR2 are LGHDT and YNNKEL (reference sequence). Germline trimming cut 4 bases from V and 2 bases from J; bases unmatched to any gene: 4. This CDR3 has 16 residues. This clone occurred once. Per the original methods: Counts of nucleated cells, estimated from reference gene primer amplification, were obtained. Libraries were prepared by immunoSEQ multiplex PCR; TCRdb keeps only in-frame clonotypes and omits some of them. V and J calls and clone size come straight from that table; D and trimming were deduced from the DNA. The sample shows some 320,000 clones, 70% to 90% of them seen only once.

The sequencing sample was made of peripheral blood. J is TRBJ2-2 and V is TRBV3-1 (or the pseudogene TRBV3-2), with 10 bases aligning to TRBD1. The TCR comes from a woman in her fifties or sixties who had recovered from COVID-19. The CDR3 loop is CASSRGTGANTGELFF. The DNA of the CDR3 is TGTGCCAGCAGCCGAGGGACAGGGGCTAACACCGGGGAGCTGTTTTTT.